This TCR beta chain was sequenced in a study of cytomegalovirus exposure and HLA in healthy donors. The V gene end was trimmed by 5 bases and the J gene end by 8 bases; junction bases not matched to a gene: 5. In germline, CDR1 is SGHAT, CDR2 FQNNGV. The CDR3 consists of 12 residues. The PCR used 60 Vbeta and 13 Jbeta primers. Measured with immunoSEQ multiplex PCR; TCRdb has only the in-frame clones, and not every one. The data contain around 130,000 clones, over 6.5% of them singletons. The sample comprised PBMCs. The sequence came from a woman between 40 and 55 years old in good health and CMV-seropositive. The chain couples TRBV11-2 to TRBJ1-2; 7 bases map to TRBD1. The CDR3 coding sequence is TGTGCCAGCAGCGAGACAGGGCGCGGCTACACCTTC. Amino acids: CASSETGRGYTF. The full variable domain, its missing parts supplied by reference TRBV11-2 and TRBJ1-2, is EAGVAQSPRYKIIEKRQSVAFWCNPISGHATLYWYQQILGQGPKLLIQFQNNGVVDDSQLPKDRFSAERLKGVDSTLKIQPAKLEDSAVYLCASSETGRGYTFGSGTRLTVV.